Listed here are 18 T cell receptor beta chains from one sample, sequenced in a study of cytomegalovirus exposure and HLA in healthy donors. 13 Jbeta primers and 60 Vbeta primers were used for the PCR. Clones were read by immunoSEQ multiplex PCR, and TCRdb kept only the in-frame ones, dropping some. The sample consists of under 250,000 clones, approximately 79% of them appearing once. Sequencing was performed on PBMCs. These receptors all come from a male donor in good health and CMV-seronegative.

The V gene is TRBV19, the J gene TRBJ2-1; a possible D gene is TRBD1 (5 bases). Per the germline V gene, CDR1 is LNHDA and CDR2 is SQIVND (reference sequence). This CDR3 has 13 amino acids. V gave up 1 base and J gave up 9 bases, with 10 bases separating them. This CDR3 reads CASSIAQGGEQFF. The CDR3, as DNA: TGTGCCAGTAGTATAGCGCAGGGTGGTGAGCAGTTCTTC.

CDR3 region: CASSLAGPGENTIYF. CDR3 nucleotides: TGCGCCAGCAGCTTGGCCGGGCCAGGGGAAAACACCATATATTTT. The chain couples TRBV5-1 to TRBJ1-3, with D perhaps matching TRBD1 (6 bases). The CDR3 loop spans 15 amino acids. V lost 0 bases to trimming and J lost 6 bases, with 13 bases between them. Germline V lookup: CDR1 SGHRS, CDR2 YFSETQ.

The gene calls are TRBV4-1 and TRBJ1-4, with 9 bases aligning to TRBD1. The CDR3 is made up of 16 amino acids. Germline V gives CDR1 MGHRA, CDR2 YSYEKL. Losses at the gene ends were 3 bases for V and 4 bases for J; bases not matched to a gene: 6. The CDR3 DNA reads TGCGCCAGCAGCCACCGCATGGGACAGGGTAATGAAAAACTGTTTTTT. Its translation: CASSHRMGQGNEKLFF.

The chain has TRBV7-6 and TRBJ2-3, with 8 nucleotides matching TRBD2. The germline V gene encodes CDR1 SGHVS and CDR2 FNYEAQ. The ends lost 3 bases at V and 0 bases at J; junction bases unmatched: 5. This CDR3 comprises 16 residues. In nucleotides, the CDR3 is TGTGCCAGCAGCTTTGGTACTAGCGGTAGCACAGATACGCAGTATTTT. It codes for CASSFGTSGSTDTQYF. The variable domain in full, with the rest retrieved from reference TRBV7-6 and TRBJ2-3, is GAGVSQSPRYKVTKRGQDVALRCDPISGHVSLYWYRQALGQGPEFLTYFNYEAQQDKSGLPNDRFSAERPEGSISTLTIQRTEQRDSAMYRCASSFGTSGSTDTQYFGPGTRLTVL.

V gene TRBV7-9 combines with J gene TRBJ2-5, with 9 bases fitting TRBD1. J lost 6 bases, V lost 1 base, and 9 bases had no gene match. This CDR3 comprises 16 residues. From germline, CDR1 is SEHNR and CDR2 FQNEAQ (reference sequence). The CDR3, as DNA: TGTGCCAGCAGCTTAGTAGACAGGGGGTCAGACCAGACCCAGTACTTC. Residues: CASSLVDRGSDQTQYF.

The gene calls are TRBV30 and TRBJ2-1; TRBD2 aligns across 14 bases. Trimming at V came to 3 bases and at J to 1 base, leaving 14 bases not matched to a gene. Germline CDR1 reads GTSNPN; CDR2 reads SVGIG (reference sequence). This CDR3 spans 20 amino acids. As DNA, the CDR3 is TGTGCCTGGAGGAGGGGGACGGGACTAGCGGGAGCTTCGTCCTACAATGAGCAGTTCTTC. This gives the protein CAWRRGTGLAGASSYNEQFF.

This sequence joins TRBV5-6 and TRBJ2-1; TRBD1 matches at 8 bases. Trimming at V came to 4 bases and at J to 8 bases, leaving 8 bases not matched to a gene. This CDR3 has 14 amino acids. The germline CDR1 and CDR2 sequences are SGHDT and YYEEEE. The CDR3 protein is CASSEGQALHEQFF. CDR3 bases: TGTGCCAGCAGCGAGGGACAGGCACTCCATGAGCAGTTCTTC.

The chain uses TRBV5-1 and TRBJ2-7; TRBD2 agrees at 7 bases. This CDR3 is built from 14 residues. The J segment lost 0 bases and the V segment lost 3 bases, leaving 3 bases of the junction unmatched. The V gene's germline CDR1 is SGHRS and CDR2 YFSETQ. In DNA, the CDR3 is TGCGCCAGCAGCTGGCGGGGGAGCTCCTACGAGCAGTACTTC. Translated, it gives CASSWRGSSYEQYF.

The genes are TRBV6-5 and TRBJ2-5; 8 nucleotides align to TRBD2. J gave up 5 bases and V 0 bases, and 8 bases lay outside the gene matches. Germline V gene sequence: CDR1 MNHEY, CDR2 SVGAGI. CDR3 length equals 16 residues. In DNA, the CDR3 is TGTGCCAGCAGTTACTCGGAACTAGCGGTGCGGGAGACCCAGTACTTC. It specifies CASSYSELAVRETQYF.

J is TRBJ2-3 and V is TRBV7-2; D perhaps matches TRBD2 (5 bases). This CDR3 region has 15 residues. The ends were cut back, 6 bases at V and 1 base at J, with 14 bases in the middle. The germline V gene has CDR1 SGHTA and CDR2 FQGNSA. The DNA of the CDR3 is TGTGCCAGCAGGGGAGAGGTGGGAGGCACAGATACGCAGTATTTT. Its translation: CASRGEVGGTDTQYF.

This clone was found a few times. This chain connects TRBV6-4 to TRBJ2-3; 11 positions match TRBD1. CDR3 length: 15 residues. The germline CDR1 and CDR2 sequences are MRHNA and SNTAGT. V trimming: 0 bases; J trimming: 4 bases; junction bases outside the gene matches: 0. The CDR3 reads CASSDSGQGADTQYF. The CDR3 DNA is TGTGCCAGCAGTGACTCGGGACAGGGGGCAGATACGCAGTATTTT.

This chain uses TRBV5-1 with TRBJ1-1; TRBD1 matches at 9 bases. The J segment lost 1 base and the V segment lost 4 bases, leaving 8 bases of the junction unmatched. Germline loops: CDR1 SGHRS, CDR2 YFSETQ. The CDR3 has 16 residues. The chain's CDR3 is CASSLGQGPWNTEAFF. The CDR3 nucleotides read TGCGCCAGCAGCCTAGGACAGGGGCCATGGAACACTGAAGCTTTCTTT.

The chain recombines TRBV28 with TRBJ1-5; possible D gene TRBD1, 5 bases. From germline, CDR1 is MDHEN and CDR2 SYDVKM. The V end was cut by 6 bases, the J end by 0 bases, with 12 bases between. This CDR3 has 15 residues. The CDR3 DNA is TGTGCCAGCAGCCGCGGGGACCATAGCAATCAGCCCCAGCATTTT. This sequence encodes CASSRGDHSNQPQHF.

The J gene is TRBJ2-7, the V gene TRBV19, with D unclear. This CDR3 has 14 residues. In germline, CDR1 is LNHDA, CDR2 SQIVND (reference sequence). The ends were cut back, 3 bases at V and 2 bases at J, with 11 bases in the middle. CDR3 bases: TGTGCCAGTAGTATTGGCGACGAGGCCTACGAGCAGTACTTC. Protein sequence: CASSIGDEAYEQYF.

The CDR3 here is CASSSGGTGNTIYF. The CDR3 DNA reads as TGTGCCAGCAGCTCAGGGGGAACTGGAAACACCATATATTTT. V is TRBV5-5 and J is TRBJ1-3, with 7 bases matching TRBD1. Germline V lookup: CDR1 SGHKS, CDR2 YYEKEE (reference sequence). The CDR3 consists of 14 residues. V lost 3 bases to trimming and J lost 2 bases; unmatched junction nucleotides: 2. Drawing the rest from reference TRBV5-5 and TRBJ1-3, the complete variable domain is DAGVTQSPTHLIKTRGQQVTLRCSPISGHKSVSWYQQVLGQGPQFIFQYYEKEERGRGNFPDRFSARQFPNYSSELNVNALLLGDSALYLCASSSGGTGNTIYFGEGSWLTVV.

CDR3 region: CASSLEGRARGTDTQYF. CDR3 nucleotides: TGTGCCAGCAGTTTGGAAGGGAGGGCCAGAGGCACAGATACGCAGTATTTT. The chain recombines TRBV27 with TRBJ2-3, with 7 bases that match TRBD2. The CDR3 has 17 amino acids. The junction had 10 bases not matched to a gene; V was cut back by 3 bases and J by 1 base. The germline V gene has CDR1 MNHEY and CDR2 SMNVEV (reference sequence).

The CDR3 region has the DNA TGTGCCAGCAGTGACCCGGGACTAGCGGGAGCGGATACGCAGTATTTT. Its protein is CASSDPGLAGADTQYF. V is TRBV6-4 and J is TRBJ2-3; TRBD2 matches 14 bases. The CDR3 is 16 amino acids. The V gene end was trimmed by 2 bases and the J gene end by 6 bases; junction bases not matched to a gene: 4. Germline values: CDR1 MRHNA, CDR2 SNTAGT.

V and J are TRBV5-8 and TRBJ2-2, with TRBD1 identical over 7 bases. The ends lost 7 bases at V and 6 bases at J; junction bases unmatched: 9. There are 14 residues in the CDR3. CDR1 and CDR2 from the germline V gene are SGHTS and YDEGEE. The CDR3 protein is CASRGQVVAGELFF. In DNA form, the CDR3 reads TGTGCCAGCCGTGGACAGGTGGTCGCCGGGGAGCTGTTTTTT.